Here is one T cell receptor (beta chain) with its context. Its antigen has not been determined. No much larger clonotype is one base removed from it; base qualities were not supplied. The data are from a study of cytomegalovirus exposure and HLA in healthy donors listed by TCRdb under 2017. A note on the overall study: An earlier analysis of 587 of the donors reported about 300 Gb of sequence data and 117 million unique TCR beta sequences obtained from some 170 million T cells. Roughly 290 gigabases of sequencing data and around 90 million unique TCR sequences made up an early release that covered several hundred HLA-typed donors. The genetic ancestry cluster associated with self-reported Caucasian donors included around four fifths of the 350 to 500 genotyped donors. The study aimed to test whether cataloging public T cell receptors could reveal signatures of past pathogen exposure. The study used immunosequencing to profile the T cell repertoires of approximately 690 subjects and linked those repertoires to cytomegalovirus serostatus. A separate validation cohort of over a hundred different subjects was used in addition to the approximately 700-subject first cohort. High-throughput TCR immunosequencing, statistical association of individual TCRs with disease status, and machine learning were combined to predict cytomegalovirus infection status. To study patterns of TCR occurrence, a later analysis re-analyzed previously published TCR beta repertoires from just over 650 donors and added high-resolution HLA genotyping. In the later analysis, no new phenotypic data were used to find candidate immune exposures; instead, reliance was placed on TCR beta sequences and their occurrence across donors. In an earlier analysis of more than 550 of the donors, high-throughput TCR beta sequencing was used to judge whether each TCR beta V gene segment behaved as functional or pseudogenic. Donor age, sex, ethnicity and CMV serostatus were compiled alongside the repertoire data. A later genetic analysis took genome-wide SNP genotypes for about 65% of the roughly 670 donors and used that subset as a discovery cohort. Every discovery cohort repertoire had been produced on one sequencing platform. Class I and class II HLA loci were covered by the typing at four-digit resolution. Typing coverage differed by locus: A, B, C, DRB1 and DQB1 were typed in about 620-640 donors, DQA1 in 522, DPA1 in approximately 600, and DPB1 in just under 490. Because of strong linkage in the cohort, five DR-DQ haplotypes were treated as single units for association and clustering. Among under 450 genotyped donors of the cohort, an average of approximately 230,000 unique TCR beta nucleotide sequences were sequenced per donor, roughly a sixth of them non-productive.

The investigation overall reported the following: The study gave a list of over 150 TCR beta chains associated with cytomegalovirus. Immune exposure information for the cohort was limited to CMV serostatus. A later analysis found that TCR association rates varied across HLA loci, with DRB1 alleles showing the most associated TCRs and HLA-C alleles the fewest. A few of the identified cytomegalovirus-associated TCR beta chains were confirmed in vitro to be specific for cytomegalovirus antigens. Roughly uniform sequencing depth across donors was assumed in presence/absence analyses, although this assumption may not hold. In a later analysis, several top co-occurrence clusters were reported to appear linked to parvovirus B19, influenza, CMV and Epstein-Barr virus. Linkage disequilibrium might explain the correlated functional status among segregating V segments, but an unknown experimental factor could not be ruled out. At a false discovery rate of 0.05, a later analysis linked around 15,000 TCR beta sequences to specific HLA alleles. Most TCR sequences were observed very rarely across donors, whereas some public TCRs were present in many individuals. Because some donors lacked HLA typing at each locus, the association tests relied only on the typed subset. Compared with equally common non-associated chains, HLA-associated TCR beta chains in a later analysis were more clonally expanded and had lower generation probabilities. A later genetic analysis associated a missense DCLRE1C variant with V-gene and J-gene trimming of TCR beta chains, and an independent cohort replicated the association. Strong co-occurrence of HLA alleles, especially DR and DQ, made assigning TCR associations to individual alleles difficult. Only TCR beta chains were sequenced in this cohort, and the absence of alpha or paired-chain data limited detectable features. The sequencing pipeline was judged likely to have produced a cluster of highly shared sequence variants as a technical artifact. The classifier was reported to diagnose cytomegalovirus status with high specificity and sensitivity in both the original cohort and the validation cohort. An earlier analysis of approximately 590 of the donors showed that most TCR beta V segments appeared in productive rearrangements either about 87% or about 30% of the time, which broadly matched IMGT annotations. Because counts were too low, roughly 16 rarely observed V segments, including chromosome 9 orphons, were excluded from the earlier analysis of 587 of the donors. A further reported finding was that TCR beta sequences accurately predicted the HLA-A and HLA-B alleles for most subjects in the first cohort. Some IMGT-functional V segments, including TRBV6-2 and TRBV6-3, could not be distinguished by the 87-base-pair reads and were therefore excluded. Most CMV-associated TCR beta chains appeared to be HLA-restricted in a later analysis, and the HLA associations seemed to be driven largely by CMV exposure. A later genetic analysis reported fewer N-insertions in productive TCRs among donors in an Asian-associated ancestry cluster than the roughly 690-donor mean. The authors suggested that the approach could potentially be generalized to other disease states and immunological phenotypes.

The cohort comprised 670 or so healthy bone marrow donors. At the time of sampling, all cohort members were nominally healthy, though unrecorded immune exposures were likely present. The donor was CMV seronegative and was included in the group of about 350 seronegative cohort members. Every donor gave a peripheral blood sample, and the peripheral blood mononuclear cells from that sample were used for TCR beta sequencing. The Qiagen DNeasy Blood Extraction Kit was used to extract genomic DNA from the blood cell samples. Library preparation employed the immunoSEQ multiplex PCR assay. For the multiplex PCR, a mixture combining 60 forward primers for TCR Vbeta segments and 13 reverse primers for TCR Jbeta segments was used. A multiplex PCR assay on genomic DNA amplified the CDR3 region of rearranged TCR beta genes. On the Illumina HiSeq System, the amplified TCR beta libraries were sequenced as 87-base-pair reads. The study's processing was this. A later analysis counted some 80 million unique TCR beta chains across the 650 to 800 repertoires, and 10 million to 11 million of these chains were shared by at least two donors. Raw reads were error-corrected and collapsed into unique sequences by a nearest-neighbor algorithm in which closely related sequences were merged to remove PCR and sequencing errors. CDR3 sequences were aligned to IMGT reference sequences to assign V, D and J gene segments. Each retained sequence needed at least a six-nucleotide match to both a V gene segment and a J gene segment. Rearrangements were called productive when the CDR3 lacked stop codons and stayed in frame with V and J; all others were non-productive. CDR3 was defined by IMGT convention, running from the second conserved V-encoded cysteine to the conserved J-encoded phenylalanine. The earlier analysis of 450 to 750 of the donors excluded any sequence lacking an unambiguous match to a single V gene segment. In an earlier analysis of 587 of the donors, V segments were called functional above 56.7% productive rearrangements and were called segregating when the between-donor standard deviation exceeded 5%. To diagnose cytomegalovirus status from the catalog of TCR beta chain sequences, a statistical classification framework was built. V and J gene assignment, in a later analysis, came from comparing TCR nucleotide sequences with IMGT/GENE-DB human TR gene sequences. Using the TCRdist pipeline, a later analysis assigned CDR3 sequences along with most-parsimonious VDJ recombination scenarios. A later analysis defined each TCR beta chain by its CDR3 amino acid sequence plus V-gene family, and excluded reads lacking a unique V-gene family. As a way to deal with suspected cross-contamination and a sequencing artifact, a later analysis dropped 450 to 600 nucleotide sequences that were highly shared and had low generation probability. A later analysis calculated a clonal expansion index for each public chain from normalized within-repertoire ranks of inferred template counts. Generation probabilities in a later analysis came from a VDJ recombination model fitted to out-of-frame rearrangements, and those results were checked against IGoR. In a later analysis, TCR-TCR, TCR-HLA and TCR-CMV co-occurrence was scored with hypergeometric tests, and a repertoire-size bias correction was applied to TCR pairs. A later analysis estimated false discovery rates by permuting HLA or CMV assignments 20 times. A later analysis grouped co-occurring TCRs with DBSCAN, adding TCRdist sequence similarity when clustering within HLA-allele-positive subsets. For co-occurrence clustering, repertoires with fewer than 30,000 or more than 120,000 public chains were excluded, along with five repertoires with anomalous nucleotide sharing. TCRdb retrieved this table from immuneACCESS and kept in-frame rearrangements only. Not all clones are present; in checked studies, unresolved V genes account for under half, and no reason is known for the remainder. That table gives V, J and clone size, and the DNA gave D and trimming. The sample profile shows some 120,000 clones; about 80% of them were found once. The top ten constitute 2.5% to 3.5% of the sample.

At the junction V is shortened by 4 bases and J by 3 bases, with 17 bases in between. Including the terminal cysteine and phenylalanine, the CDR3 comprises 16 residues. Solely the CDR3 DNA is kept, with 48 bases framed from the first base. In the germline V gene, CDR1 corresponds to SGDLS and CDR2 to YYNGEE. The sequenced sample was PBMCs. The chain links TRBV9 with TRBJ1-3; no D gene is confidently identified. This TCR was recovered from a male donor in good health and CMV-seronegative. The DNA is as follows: TGTGCCAGCAGCCGCCCCTCTTGGGCAAGTGGAAACACCATATATTTT. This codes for CASSRPSWASGNTIYF.